Below are 5 T cell receptor beta chains sequenced from a single sample in a study of blood T cells in healthy people across ages. The authors ran a second PCR of 7 to 11 cycles using a sample-barcoded 5' primer and a J-beta primer mix. TCRdb itself ran the 5' RACE reads through MiXCR, one entry per CDR3 protein. Among 730,000 or so distinct CDR3 sequences listed, roughly two fifths were seen once. Sequenced material: blood. These TCRs come from an elderly man in good health.

The genes are TRBV7-2 and TRBJ1-4, with 10 nucleotides matching TRBD1. V lost 5 bases, J lost 6 bases, and 6 bases stayed unmatched. This CDR3 region has 15 residues. The germline CDR1 and CDR2 sequences are SGHTA and FQGNSA. Here the CDR3 reads CASSARDRGYEKLFF. For the CDR3, the DNA is TGTGCCAGCAGCGCCCGGGACAGGGGCTATGAAAAACTGTTTTTT.

This clonotype was observed a few times. The genes are TRBV30 and TRBJ2-5, with no clear D. The length of the CDR3 is 11 residues. The germline V gene has CDR1 GTSNPN and CDR2 SVGIG (reference sequence). V lost 7 bases to trimming and J lost 0 bases, with 6 bases between them. The CDR3 coding sequence is TGTGCCTACATAGACCAAGAGACCCAGTACTTC. Translated: CAYIDQETQYF. The whole variable domain, remainder taken from reference TRBV30 and TRBJ2-5, is SQTIHQWPATLVQPVGSPLSLECTVEGTSNPNLYWYRQAAGRGLQLLFYSVGIGQISSEVPQNLSASRPQDRQFILSSKKLLLSDSGFYLCAYIDQETQYFGPGTRLLVL.

There are many counts of this clonotype. Written as DNA, the CDR3 is TGTGCCAGCAGCTTAGGGGGGACAGGGTATGGAGAGACCCAGTACTTC. Residues: CASSLGGTGYGETQYF. The rearrangement uses TRBV7-2 and TRBJ2-5; 9 bases line up with TRBD1. The germline CDR1 and CDR2 sequences are SGHTA and FQGNSA. The CDR3 covers 16 residues. The J segment lost 4 bases and the V segment lost 1 base, leaving 7 bases of the junction unmatched.

This clonotype has at least ten counts. The V gene is TRBV7-2, the J gene TRBJ2-7, with D tentatively TRBD1 or TRBD2 (6 bases each). Germline CDR1 and CDR2: SGHTA and FQGNSA. The CDR3 is 14 residues long. The V end lost 5 bases, the J end lost 3 bases, and 14 bases lay between the germline ends. This CDR3 is CASSAGGSIYEQYF. Written as DNA, the CDR3 is TGTGCCAGCAGCGCCGGGGGCTCAATCTACGAGCAGTACTTC.

The CDR3 sequence is CASTRQGMTQGNGYTF. CDR3 sequence (DNA): TGTGCCAGCACCCGCCAGGGAATGACACAGGGAAATGGCTACACCTTC. This chain joins TRBV7-8 and TRBJ1-2, with D maybe TRBD1 (6 bases). This CDR3 contains 16 residues. Germline V lookup: CDR1 SGHVS, CDR2 FQNEAQ. Trimming stripped 7 bases from V and 6 bases from J, with 24 bases between. Full variable domain (missing parts from reference TRBV7-8 and TRBJ1-2): GAGVSQSPRYKVAKRGQDVALRCDPISGHVSLFWYQQALGQGPEFLTYFQNEAQLDKSGLPSDRFFAERPEGSVSTLKIQRTQQEDSAVYLCASTRQGMTQGNGYTFGSGTRLTVV.